These T cell receptor beta chains were read from a single sample in a study of blood T cell repertoires in COVID-19. Clones were read by immunoSEQ multiplex PCR, and TCRdb kept only the in-frame ones, dropping some. Of 130,000 to 150,000 clones listed, approximately 89% are singletons. Sample: peripheral blood. The receptor source for this set is a woman aged 45-65 years with acute or convalescent COVID-19. The CDR3 runs from the conserved cysteine through the conserved F or W. The order of the fields is clone size, D gene, J gene, V gene, CDR3 protein, CDR3 DNA. D genes are given only for firm matches. Clone size is shown for a subset of rows, as once, few, many or a class of expanded clone.

clone size: .; D gene: .; J gene: TRBJ2-6; V gene: TRBV6-1; CDR3 protein: CASSESASGTGANVLTF; CDR3 DNA: TGTGCCAGCAGTGAATCTGCTTCAGGGACTGGGGCCAACGTCCTGACTTTC
clone size: .; D gene: TRBD1; J gene: TRBJ1-4; V gene: TRBV2; CDR3 protein: CASRGQTIAEKLFF; CDR3 DNA: TGTGCCAGCAGGGGACAGACGATCGCGGAAAAACTGTTTTTT
clone size: .; D gene: .; J gene: TRBJ1-1; V gene: TRBV11-2; CDR3 protein: CASSLTPPINTEAFF; CDR3 DNA: TGTGCCAGCAGCTTAACCCCCCCTATCAACACTGAAGCTTTCTTT
clone size: .; D gene: .; J gene: TRBJ1-1; V gene: TRBV5-1; CDR3 protein: CASTPNSILNTEAFF; CDR3 DNA: TGCGCCAGCACCCCGAACTCGATCCTGAACACTGAAGCTTTCTTT
clone size: once; D gene: TRBD2; J gene: TRBJ2-7; V gene: TRBV27; CDR3 protein: CASSSKTLGTSSYEQYF; CDR3 DNA: TGTGCCAGCAGTTCTAAAACTCTCGGGACTAGTTCGTACGAGCAGTACTTC
clone size: .; D gene: .; J gene: TRBJ1-1; V gene: TRBV7-3; CDR3 protein: CASSYDRNTEAFF; CDR3 DNA: TGTGCCAGCAGCTACGACAGGAACACTGAAGCTTTCTTT
clone size: .; D gene: TRBD2; J gene: TRBJ2-3; V gene: TRBV6-5; CDR3 protein: CASSPGLAEGPQYF; CDR3 DNA: TGTGCCAGCAGCCCGGGACTAGCGGAGGGACCGCAGTATTTT
clone size: .; D gene: TRBD1; J gene: TRBJ1-1; V gene: TRBV3-1/TRBV3-2; CDR3 protein: CASSHHTGGRNTEAFF; CDR3 DNA: TGTGCCAGCAGCCACCATACAGGGGGCCGGAACACTGAAGCTTTCTTT
clone size: once; D gene: .; J gene: TRBJ2-2; V gene: TRBV18; CDR3 protein: CASSRIAVGGINTGELFF; CDR3 DNA: TGTGCCAGCTCACGAATCGCTGTTGGCGGCATAAACACCGGGGAGCTGTTTTTT
clone size: .; D gene: .; J gene: TRBJ1-5; V gene: TRBV27; CDR3 protein: CASSLSTSSNQPQHF; CDR3 DNA: TGTGCCAGCAGTTTATCTACCAGTAGCAATCAGCCCCAGCATTTT
clone size: .; D gene: .; J gene: TRBJ2-7; V gene: TRBV12-3/TRBV12-4; CDR3 protein: CASSYTSSYEQYF; CDR3 DNA: TGTGCCAGCAGTTACACTAGTTCCTACGAGCAGTACTTC
clone size: .; D gene: .; J gene: TRBJ1-2; V gene: TRBV12-3/TRBV12-4; CDR3 protein: CASSLDGGAGYTF; CDR3 DNA: TGTGCCAGCAGTTTAGACGGGGGGGCTGGCTACACCTTC
clone size: .; D gene: .; J gene: TRBJ1-1; V gene: TRBV11-3; CDR3 protein: CASSFRAGAEAFF; CDR3 DNA: TGTGCCAGCAGCTTCAGGGCTGGGGCTGAAGCTTTCTTT
clone size: .; D gene: .; J gene: TRBJ1-2; V gene: TRBV6-5; CDR3 protein: CASSNYGEGGPYGYTF; CDR3 DNA: TGTGCCAGCAGTAACTACGGGGAGGGGGGACCCTATGGCTACACCTTC
clone size: .; D gene: .; J gene: TRBJ1-2; V gene: TRBV4-2; CDR3 protein: CASSQDRRAAGDYGYTF; CDR3 DNA: TGTGCCAGCAGCCAAGATCGAAGGGCGGCAGGGGACTATGGCTACACCTTC